The clone carrying this T cell receptor (beta chain) was counted once. The target antigen is unknown. The study gave focal radiation plus ipilimumab CTLA-4 blockade to patients with chemo-refractory metastatic non-small-cell lung cancer. This sample stems from a study of radiotherapy plus CTLA-4 blockade in lung cancer. Whole-study context: Of all patients, approximately 18% responded objectively and roughly 31% showed disease control.

V trimming: 5 bases; J trimming: 4 bases; junction bases outside the gene matches: 11. This CDR3 spans 16 amino acids. Germline V gene lookup returns CDR1 SGHAT and CDR2 FQNNGV. Libraries were prepared by immunoSEQ multiplex PCR; TCRdb keeps only in-frame clonotypes and omits some of them. Of about 45,000 clones listed, roughly four fifths are singletons. Study-wide results and caveats: Some TCR clones had been derived from tumors. These clones expanded in peripheral blood after radiotherapy plus ipilimumab. The authors reported that early blood T cell clone dynamics, with interferon-beta, best predicted response.

The sequence was collected from a human donor with non-small cell lung cancer who had a complete response to radiotherapy plus ipilimumab. The J gene is TRBJ2-1, the V gene TRBV11-2; 7 nucleotides agree with TRBD1. This specimen was peripheral blood, taken from a patient treated with radiotherapy plus ipilimumab. The DNA of the CDR3 is TGTGCCAGCAGCGTCCCCGGGACAGTAGGATACAATGAGCAGTTCTTC. Encoded protein: CASSVPGTVGYNEQFF. Full variable domain (missing parts from reference TRBV11-2 and TRBJ2-1): EAGVAQSPRYKIIEKRQSVAFWCNPISGHATLYWYQQILGQGPKLLIQFQNNGVVDDSQLPKDRFSAERLKGVDSTLKIQPAKLEDSAVYLCASSVPGTVGYNEQFFGPGTRLTVL.